Following are 28 T cell receptor beta chains from one sample sequenced in a study of CD8 T cells in Susac syndrome. RNA in amounts of roughly 0.5 to 1 ug was reverse transcribed with random hexamers. TCRdb re-called the immunoSEQ multiplex PCR reads with MiXCR, one entry per CDR3 protein. The repertoire holds more than 200,000 distinct CDR3 sequences, with about 94% as singletons. Sequencing was carried out using CD4+ T cells from PBMCs. The receptors were gathered from a human donor with Susac syndrome.

The CDR3 DNA reads TGTGCTAGTGGCAAGGACTATGGCTACACCTTC. This codes for CASGKDYGYTF. This chain joins TRBV12-5 and TRBJ1-2; D gene uncertain. The CDR3 is made up of 11 amino acids. CDR1 is LGHNT and CDR2 is FRNRAP in the germline V gene. Trimming shortened V by 6 bases and J by 3 bases, and 5 bases separated the two germline ends.

CDR3 DNA sequence: TGTGCCTGGAGTGTACCGGGAGTAGCCAAAAACATTCAGTACTTC. Translated: CAWSVPGVAKNIQYF. The rearrangement links TRBV30 to TRBJ2-4; D is perhaps TRBD2 (6 bases). CDR3 size: 15 residues. CDR1 and CDR2 from the germline V gene are GTSNPN and SVGIG (reference sequence). V was shortened by 0 bases and J by 0 bases, with 9 bases between the two germline ends.

The V call is TRBV29-1, the J call TRBJ2-7, with D uncertain. This CDR3 contains 11 residues. Germline CDR1 SQVTM, CDR2 ANQGSEA. Deletions cut 5 bases from V and 5 bases from J, with 10 bases between. The CDR3, as DNA: TGCAGCGTTCAGGTATACGACGAGCAGTACTTC. Protein: CSVQVYDEQYF.

The chain carries TRBV14 and TRBJ2-2; the match to TRBD1 covers 8 bases. Trimming took 1 base from V and 7 from J; bases not matched to a gene: 2. CDR1 and CDR2 from the germline V gene are SGHDN and FVKESK. This CDR3 spans 14 amino acids. CDR3 bases: TGTGCCAGCAGCCAAGCTACAGGGGGCGGGGAGCTGTTTTTT. Encoded protein: CASSQATGGGELFF.

DNA for the CDR3: TGTGCCAGTAGTGGAACTCTTGGAAACACCATATATTTT. This encodes CASSGTLGNTIYF. The chain carries TRBV19 and TRBJ1-3; no firm D call. With 5 bases removed from V and 3 bases from J, the gap between germline ends came to 8 bases. CDR1 is LNHDA and CDR2 is SQIVND in the germline V gene (reference sequence). The CDR3 runs to 13 residues. Together with reference TRBV19 and TRBJ1-3, the CDR3 gives the full variable domain: DGGITQSPKYLFRKEGQNVTLSCEQNLNHDAMYWYRQDPGQGLRLIYYSQIVNDFQKGDIAEGYSVSREKKESFPLTVTSAQKNPTAFYLCASSGTLGNTIYFGEGSWLTVV.

The chain couples TRBV5-1 to TRBJ1-4; D remains ambiguous. The germline V and J ends were trimmed by 1 base and 8 bases, with 9 bases remaining between them. The CDR3 is 13 amino acids. CDR1 is SGHRS and CDR2 is YFSETQ in the germline V gene. In DNA form, the CDR3 reads TGCGCCAGCAGCTTGTCGGGTAGCGAAAAACTGTTTTTT. This sequence encodes CASSLSGSEKLFF.

CDR3 in amino acids: CASSLDSPRGYTF. CDR3 bases: TGTGCCAGCAGTTTGGACAGCCCCCGTGGCTACACCTTC. The chain employs TRBV28 and TRBJ1-2; possible D gene TRBD1, 6 bases. CDR3 size: 13 residues. Looked up from germline, CDR1 is MDHEN and CDR2 is SYDVKM. Trimming shortened V by 3 bases and J by 7 bases, and 12 bases separated the two germline ends.

This chain joins TRBV20-1 and TRBJ1-5; 8 bases are shared with TRBD1. Germline values: CDR1 DFQATT, CDR2 SNEGSKA (reference sequence). CDR3 length: 12 residues. V lost 3 bases and J lost 6; bases outside the gene matches: 1. The CDR3 DNA sequence: TGCAGTGCTAGTACAGGGGGTCAGCCCCAGCATTTT. This gives the protein CSASTGGQPQHF.

The chain joins TRBV6-6 to TRBJ2-7; D is possibly TRBD2 (6 bases). Germline V gives CDR1 MNHNY, CDR2 SVGAGI (reference sequence). This CDR3 comprises 15 residues. V lost 6 bases, J lost 0 bases, and 15 bases lay in between. The CDR3 sequence is CASRPGGAISYEQYF. The CDR3 bases are TGTGCCAGCAGGCCCGGAGGGGCCATCTCCTACGAGCAGTACTTC.

The V gene is TRBV20-1, the J gene TRBJ2-7; TRBD2 matches 7 bases. Trimming removed 4 bases from V and 2 bases from J; junction bases left unmatched: 8. From germline, CDR1 is DFQATT and CDR2 SNEGSKA (reference sequence). This CDR3 region has 14 residues. The CDR3 sequence: CSAKSSGEPYEQYF. The CDR3 DNA reads TGCAGTGCTAAGTCCAGCGGGGAGCCCTACGAGCAGTACTTC.

This chain joins TRBV12-3 or TRBV12-4 and TRBJ2-1; 8 positions agree with TRBD1. Trimming cost V 2 bases and J 6 bases; bases outside gene matches: 3. This CDR3 contains 14 residues. The CDR3 sequence: CASSLSGQGNEQFF. For the CDR3, the DNA is TGTGCCAGCAGTTTATCCGGACAGGGCAATGAGCAGTTCTTC.

The chain couples TRBV29-1 to TRBJ1-1, with unresolved D. Between the trimmed V and J ends, which lost 1 base and 0 bases, there was a span of 6 bases. CDR1 and CDR2 (germline): SQVTM, ANQGSEA. CDR3 size: 13 residues. As DNA, the CDR3 is TGCAGCGTTGAAGGTAGGGTGAACACTGAAGCTTTCTTT. Encoded protein: CSVEGRVNTEAFF.

V usage is TRBV20-1 and J usage is TRBJ2-7; 7 bases are shared with TRBD2. V trimming: 0 bases; J trimming: 4 bases; junction bases outside the gene matches: 9. CDR1 is DFQATT and CDR2 is SNEGSKA in the germline V gene (reference sequence). The length of the CDR3 is 15 residues. The CDR3 spells CSARDQTGGPYEQYF. CDR3 DNA sequence: TGCAGTGCTAGAGATCAGACGGGGGGTCCTTACGAGCAGTACTTC.

The CDR3 sequence is CASSPGGQPNSPLHF. DNA for the CDR3: TGTGCCAGCAGCCCGGGAGGGCAGCCCAATTCACCCCTCCACTTT. The chain recombines TRBV5-4 with TRBJ1-6, with D unresolved. This CDR3 is 15 amino acids long. Trimming removed 4 bases from V and 7 bases from J, with 15 bases in between. Germline CDR1 SGHNT, CDR2 YYREEE (reference sequence).

This sequence joins TRBV30 and TRBJ2-4; D is unresolved. The V end lost 5 bases, the J end lost 10 bases, and 12 bases lay between the germline ends. This CDR3 has 11 amino acids. Germline assignment: CDR1 GTSNPN and CDR2 SVGIG (reference sequence). CDR3 sequence reads: CAWGEKWIQYF. CDR3 bases: TGTGCCTGGGGAGAGAAGTGGATTCAGTACTTC.

As concerns this clonotype: An end of the junction does not agree with germline; a read error may underlie this. V is TRBV11-2 and J is TRBJ2-7; 7 bases align to TRBD2. Germline CDR1 and CDR2: SGHAT and FQNNGV. The CDR3 runs to 16 residues. The CDR3 protein is CASSTPGGQGAYGQYF. CDR3 coding DNA: TGTGCCAGCAGCACCCCGGGGGGTCAGGGAGCCTACGGGCAGTACTTC.

This chain links TRBV10-3 with TRBJ1-1, with a possible D match to TRBD1 (6 bases). The CDR3 is 12 residues long. Germline loops: CDR1 ENHRY, CDR2 SYGVKD. V lost 4 bases and J lost 3, with 6 bases in between. The CDR3 region has the DNA TGTGCCATCAGTGGGACAGACACTGAAGCTTTCTTT. It translates to CAISGTDTEAFF.

The genes are TRBV4-1 and TRBJ1-1, with 7 bases fitting TRBD1. Germline assignment: CDR1 MGHRA and CDR2 YSYEKL. This CDR3 has 16 residues. V was pared by 1 base and J by 6 bases, with 11 bases of the junction left unmatched. The CDR3 is CASSQGSVDRAAEAFF. CDR3 nucleotides: TGCGCCAGCAGCCAAGGGAGTGTTGACAGGGCGGCTGAAGCTTTCTTT.

The rearrangement joins TRBV9 to TRBJ1-3, with a tentative D call TRBD1 (5 bases). The germline gives CDR1 SGDLS, CDR2 YYNGEE. CDR3 size: 16 residues. V was cut by 4 bases and J by 0 bases, with 14 bases left in between. CDR3 sequence reads: CASSHHGRGSGNTIYF. CDR3 DNA: TGTGCCAGCAGCCACCATGGAAGGGGCTCTGGAAACACCATATATTTT.

This clonotype was observed a single time. The chain has TRBV6-2 or TRBV6-3 and TRBJ1-2; D unclear. Germline CDR1 MNHEY, CDR2 SVGEGT. This CDR3 has 14 residues. V was trimmed by 7 bases and J by 8 bases, leaving 20 bases between them. CDR3: CASTEDGSRSGYTF. In nucleotides, the CDR3 is TGTGCCAGCACCGAGGACGGGTCGAGATCGGGCTACACCTTC.

J is TRBJ1-1 and V is TRBV7-3; D is undetermined. With 2 bases removed from V and 4 bases from J, the gap between germline ends came to 8 bases. Looked up from germline, CDR1 is SGHTA and CDR2 is FQGTGA. The CDR3 extends over 13 amino acids. CDR3 nucleotide sequence: TGTGCCAGCAGCTTATCCCGGAGCACTGAAGCTTTCTTT. This sequence encodes CASSLSRSTEAFF. Looking up the rest from reference TRBV7-3 and TRBJ1-1 gives the full variable domain: GAGVSQTPSNKVTEKGKYVELRCDPISGHTALYWYRQSLGQGPEFLIYFQGTGAADDSGLPNDRFFAVRPEGSVSTLKIQRTERGDSAVYLCASSLSRSTEAFFGQGTRLTVV.

The rearrangement joins TRBV7-9 to TRBJ1-5, with TRBD1 as a possible D gene (6 bases). Per the germline V gene, CDR1 is SEHNR and CDR2 is FQNEAQ (reference sequence). The CDR3 runs 14 residues. V was shortened by 7 bases and J by 0 bases, with 10 bases between the two germline ends. The CDR3 sequence is CASTYRDSNQPQHF. As DNA, the CDR3 is TGTGCCAGCACCTACAGGGATAGCAATCAGCCCCAGCATTTT.

V gene TRBV4-2 combines with J gene TRBJ2-3; 9 bases line up with TRBD2. The CDR3 covers 17 residues. CDR1 and CDR2 (germline): LGHNA, YNFKEQ. The ends lost 1 base at V and 7 bases at J; junction bases unmatched: 12. The DNA of the CDR3 is TGTGCCAGCAGCCAAGTGGATGCGGGGGGGGGAGTGTATACGCAGTATTTT. It encodes CASSQVDAGGGVYTQYF.

V is TRBV6-5 and J is TRBJ1-2; D is uncertain. Germline V lookup: CDR1 MNHEY, CDR2 SVGAGI. The length of the CDR3 is 12 residues. V dropped 6 bases and J dropped 3 bases, with 8 bases sitting between them. As DNA, the CDR3 is TGTGCCAGCAGCCGCGTCGACTATGGCTACACCTTC. Amino acid sequence: CASSRVDYGYTF.

The chain combines TRBV28 with TRBJ2-3; D is perhaps TRBD1 (5 bases). Germline-derived CDR1 and CDR2 are MDHEN and SYDVKM. V was shortened by 8 bases and J by 3 bases, with 12 bases between the two germline ends. The length of the CDR3 is 13 residues. The CDR3 DNA follows: TGTGCCAGCGGTTCACCAGGGACAGATACGCAGTATTTT. This encodes CASGSPGTDTQYF.

V usage is TRBV5-4 and J usage is TRBJ1-4, with D maybe TRBD1 (6 bases). This CDR3 contains 14 residues. Germline V gene data show CDR1 as SGHNT and CDR2 as YYREEE (reference sequence). V dropped 0 bases and J dropped 8 bases, with 11 bases sitting between them. CDR3 amino acids: CASSLDRDEEKLFF. The CDR3 DNA sequence: TGTGCCAGCAGCTTGGACAGGGACGAAGAAAAACTGTTTTTT.

This sequence joins TRBV30 and TRBJ2-1; D gene uncertain. The CDR3 contains 11 residues. Germline V lookup: CDR1 GTSNPN, CDR2 SVGIG (reference sequence). V lost 2 bases and J lost 6, with 5 bases in between. Here the CDR3 DNA reads TGTGCCTGGAGTATCCCCAATGAGCAGTTCTTC. It translates to CAWSIPNEQFF. Complete variable domain (other parts from reference TRBV30 and TRBJ2-1): SQTIHQWPATLVQPVGSPLSLECTVEGTSNPNLYWYRQAAGRGLQLLFYSVGIGQISSEVPQNLSASRPQDRQFILSSKKLLLSDSGFYLCAWSIPNEQFFGPGTRLTVL.

V gene TRBV30 combines with J gene TRBJ2-2; D might be TRBD2 (6 bases). The germline V and J ends were trimmed by 2 bases and 0 bases, with 13 bases remaining between them. This CDR3 has 16 amino acids. Germline V gene lookup returns CDR1 GTSNPN and CDR2 SVGIG (reference sequence). CDR3 in amino acids: CAWSPPGGSNTGELFF. The DNA for the CDR3 is TGTGCCTGGAGTCCCCCCGGAGGGTCGAACACCGGGGAGCTGTTTTTT.